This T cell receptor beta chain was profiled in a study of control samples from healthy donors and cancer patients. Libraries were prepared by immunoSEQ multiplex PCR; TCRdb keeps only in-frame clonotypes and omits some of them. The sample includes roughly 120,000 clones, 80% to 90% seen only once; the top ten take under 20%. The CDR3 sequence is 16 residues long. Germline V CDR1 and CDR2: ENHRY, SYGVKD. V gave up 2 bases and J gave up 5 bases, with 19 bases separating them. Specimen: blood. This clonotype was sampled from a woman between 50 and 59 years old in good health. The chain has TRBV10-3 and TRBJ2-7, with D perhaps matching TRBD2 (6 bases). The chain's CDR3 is CAISELAGGPKDEQYF. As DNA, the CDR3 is TGTGCCATCAGTGAGCTTGCCGGGGGTCCCAAGGACGAGCAGTACTTC.